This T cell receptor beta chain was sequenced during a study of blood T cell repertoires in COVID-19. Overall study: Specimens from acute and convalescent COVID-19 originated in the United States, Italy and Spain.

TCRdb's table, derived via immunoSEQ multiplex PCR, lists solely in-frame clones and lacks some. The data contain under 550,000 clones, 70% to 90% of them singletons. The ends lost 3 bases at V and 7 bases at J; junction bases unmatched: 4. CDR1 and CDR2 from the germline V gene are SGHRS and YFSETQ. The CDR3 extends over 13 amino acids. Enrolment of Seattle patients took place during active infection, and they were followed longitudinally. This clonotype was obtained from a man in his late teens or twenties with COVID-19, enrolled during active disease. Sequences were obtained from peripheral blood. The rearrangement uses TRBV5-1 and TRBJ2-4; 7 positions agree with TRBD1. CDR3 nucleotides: TGCGCCAGCAGCTCCGGGACAGAGAACATTCAGTACTTC. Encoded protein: CASSSGTENIQYF.